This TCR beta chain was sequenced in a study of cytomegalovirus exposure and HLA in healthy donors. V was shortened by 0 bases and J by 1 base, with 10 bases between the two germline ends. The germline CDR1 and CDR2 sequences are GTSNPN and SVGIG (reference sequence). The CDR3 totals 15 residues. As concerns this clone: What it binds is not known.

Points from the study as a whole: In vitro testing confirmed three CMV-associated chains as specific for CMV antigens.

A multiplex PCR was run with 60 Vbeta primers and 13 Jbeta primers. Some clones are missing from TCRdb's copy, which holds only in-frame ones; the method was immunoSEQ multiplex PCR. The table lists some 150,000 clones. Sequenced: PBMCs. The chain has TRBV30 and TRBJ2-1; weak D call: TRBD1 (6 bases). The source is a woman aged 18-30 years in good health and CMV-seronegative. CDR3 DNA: TGTGCCTGGAGTGTAGGGGGAGCTTCCTACAATGAGCAGTTCTTC. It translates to CAWSVGGASYNEQFF. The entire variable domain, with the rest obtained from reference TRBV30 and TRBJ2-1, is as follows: SQTIHQWPATLVQPVGSPLSLECTVEGTSNPNLYWYRQAAGRGLQLLFYSVGIGQISSEVPQNLSASRPQDRQFILSSKKLLLSDSGFYLCAWSVGGASYNEQFFGPGTRLTVL.